This T cell receptor (beta chain) was captured by sequencing in a study of blood T cell repertoires in COVID-19. Across the study: From the United States, Italy and Spain came samples of acute and convalescent COVID-19. PBMCs, B-cell-depleted T cells, or T cells provided the cDNA or gDNA that made up the material.

The length of the CDR3 is 15 residues. Germline V gene sequence: CDR1 MNHEY, CDR2 SVGAGI. After removal of 6 bases from V and 4 bases from J, the junction contained 10 bases not matched to a gene. Original processing methods: Reference gene primers were amplified, and this amplification served to estimate nucleated cell counts. Sequenced by immunoSEQ multiplex PCR; TCRdb stores in-frame clones only, minus some. The DNA gave D and trimming, while V, J and clone size come from that table. Among 100,000 to 150,000 clones, more than 85% were seen once, and the ten largest hold roughly a sixth. This clone was seen once.

The TCR comes from a man aged 45-65 years with active or convalescent COVID-19. Sequences were obtained from peripheral blood. The rearrangement links TRBV6-5 to TRBJ1-2, with 8 bases fitting TRBD1. CDR3 in DNA: TGTGCCAGCAGCCGCCGGACAGGGAGTTCCTATGGCTACACCTTC. Its protein is CASSRRTGSSYGYTF.